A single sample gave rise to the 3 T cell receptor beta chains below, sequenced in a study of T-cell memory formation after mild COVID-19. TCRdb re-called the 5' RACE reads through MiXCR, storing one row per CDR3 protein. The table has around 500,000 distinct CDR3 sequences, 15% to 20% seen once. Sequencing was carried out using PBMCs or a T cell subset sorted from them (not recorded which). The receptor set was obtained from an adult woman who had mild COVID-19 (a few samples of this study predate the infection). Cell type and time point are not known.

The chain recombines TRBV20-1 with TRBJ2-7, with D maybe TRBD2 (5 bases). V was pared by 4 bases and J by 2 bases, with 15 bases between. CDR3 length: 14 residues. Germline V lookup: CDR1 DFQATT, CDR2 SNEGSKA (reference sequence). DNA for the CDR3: TGCAGTGCTAACCACCCCAGCGGCACCTACGAGCAGTACTTC. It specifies CSANHPSGTYEQYF.

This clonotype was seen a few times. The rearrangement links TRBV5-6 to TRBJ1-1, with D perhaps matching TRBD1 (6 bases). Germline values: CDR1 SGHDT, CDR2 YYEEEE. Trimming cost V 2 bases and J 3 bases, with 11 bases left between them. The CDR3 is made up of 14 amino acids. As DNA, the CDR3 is TGTGCCAGCAGCTTAGACAGGCGATACACTGAAGCTTTCTTT. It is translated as CASSLDRRYTEAFF.

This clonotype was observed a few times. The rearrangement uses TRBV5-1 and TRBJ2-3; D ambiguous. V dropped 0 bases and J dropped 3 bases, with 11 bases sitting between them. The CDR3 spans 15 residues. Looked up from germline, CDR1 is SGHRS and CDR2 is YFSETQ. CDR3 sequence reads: CASSLGVPQTDTQYF. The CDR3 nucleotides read TGCGCCAGCAGCTTGGGGGTTCCCCAAACAGATACGCAGTATTTT.